This T cell receptor (beta chain) was identified in a study of vaccination and CD4 T cells after COVID-19. Study-wide context: In the convalescent group, nasal swab PCR was SARS-CoV-2 positive; roughly 9 cases were mild and one severe. Overlapping peptides covering the spike proteins of SARS-CoV-2, HCoV-NL63, HCoV-OC43 and HCoV-229E were added to stimulate cells. A CEFX pool, an HIV-1 Nef pool, or else no peptide went into the control cultures. Overall study findings and caveats: With convalescent patients, a median around 85% of reactive clones emerged solely after vaccination.

Noted treatment: roughly 10-day PBMC culture with coronavirus spike peptide pools or control peptides (ViraFEST assay). As to this clonotype: Its matching antigen is unknown.

Sequence data for DNA of cultured CD4+ T cells were generated by the Oncomine TCR Beta short-read assay. From the PCR reads, TCRdb called clonotypes with MiXCR, one entry per CDR3 protein. The sample yields roughly 14,000 distinct CDR3 sequences, around 40% seen once. With V trimmed by 7 bases and J by 2 bases, 22 bases remained unmatched. CDR3 length: 19 amino acids. Germline values: CDR1 MNHNS, CDR2 SASEGT. The J gene is TRBJ2-7, the V gene TRBV6-1, with 8 bases lining up with TRBD2. This specimen consisted of CD4+ T cells from blood, cultured in vitro, obtained before SARS-CoV-2 vaccination. This TCR was recovered from a human donor who had recovered from COVID-19. The CDR3 loop reads CASTPLLTVRLASTYEQYF. Here the CDR3 DNA reads TGTGCCAGCACCCCACTCCTCACAGTCAGACTAGCGTCAACCTACGAGCAGTACTTC.